These 22 T cell receptor beta chains were all obtained from the same sample, sequenced in a study of blood T cell repertoires in COVID-19. Profiling relied on immunoSEQ multiplex PCR, and the TCRdb table lists in-frame clones only, not all of them. Of around 150,000 clones listed, approximately 80% are singletons. What was sequenced was peripheral blood. These receptors were obtained from a woman of 80 years or more with acute or convalescent COVID-19.

The rearrangement uses TRBV5-6 and TRBJ1-4; 11 bases line up with TRBD1. Germline CDR1 SGHDT, CDR2 YYEEEE. This CDR3 spans 18 amino acids. The junction had 4 bases not matched to a gene; V was cut back by 0 bases and J by 0 bases. In nucleotides, the CDR3 is TGTGCCAGCAGCTTGGTCGGGACAGGGGGTGCAACTAATGAAAAACTGTTTTTT. Its protein is CASSLVGTGGATNEKLFF.

The rearrangement uses TRBV6-2 or TRBV6-3 and TRBJ1-5; the D gene is possibly TRBD1 (6 bases). Germline values: CDR1 MNHEY, CDR2 SVGEGT. Between the trimmed V and J ends, which lost 6 bases and 3 bases, there was a span of 15 bases. The CDR3 has 15 amino acids. CDR3 sequence (DNA): TGTGCCAGCAGCCTTGGACAGACCTACAATCAGCCCCAGCATTTT. Protein sequence: CASSLGQTYNQPQHF.

The CDR3 sequence is CAWRGPGGNQPQHF. Here the CDR3 DNA reads TGTGCCTGGAGGGGGCCAGGCGGCAATCAGCCCCAGCATTTT. The chain links TRBV30 to TRBJ1-5; TRBD1 is a possible D gene (5 bases). This CDR3 has 14 residues. Deletions cut 3 bases from V and 2 bases from J, with 11 bases between. Germline assignment: CDR1 GTSNPN and CDR2 SVGIG (reference sequence). The variable domain in full, completed from reference TRBV30 and TRBJ1-5, reads SQTIHQWPATLVQPVGSPLSLECTVEGTSNPNLYWYRQAAGRGLQLLFYSVGIGQISSEVPQNLSASRPQDRQFILSSKKLLLSDSGFYLCAWRGPGGNQPQHFGDGTRLSIL.

This clone was observed a handful of times. This sequence joins TRBV7-9 and TRBJ1-1; unclear D gene. The V gene lost 5 bases and the J gene lost 7 bases, with 11 bases spanning the gap. CDR3 length: 12 residues. Germline V CDR1 and CDR2: SEHNR, FQNEAQ (reference sequence). CDR3 protein: CASSPSGFEAFF. The DNA for the CDR3 is TGTGCCAGCAGCCCCTCCGGGTTTGAAGCTTTCTTT.

The chain uses TRBV27 and TRBJ2-7; D may be TRBD2 (5 bases). V was pared by 6 bases and J by 3 bases, with 18 bases between. The CDR3 loop spans 15 amino acids. Germline CDR1 reads MNHEY; CDR2 reads SMNVEV (reference sequence). The CDR3 nucleotides are TGTGCCAGCAGCCCCTTCCGAGTGGAGGACTACGAGCAGTACTTC. Encoded protein: CASSPFRVEDYEQYF.

The sample holds one count of this clone. This chain connects TRBV4-1 to TRBJ1-6; TRBD1 might be the D (5 bases). The V gene lost 2 bases and the J gene lost 6 bases, with 17 bases spanning the gap. CDR1 and CDR2 from the germline V gene are MGHRA and YSYEKL. The CDR3 runs to 17 residues. The CDR3 loop is CASSQYPAAGLNSPLHF. CDR3 bases: TGCGCCAGCAGCCAATATCCGGCGGCAGGGCTTAATTCACCCCTCCACTTT.

V is TRBV19 and J is TRBJ2-1; 7 nucleotides align to TRBD1. The V segment lost 5 bases and the J segment 6 bases; nucleotides outside the gene matches: 7. This CDR3 has 14 residues. CDR1 and CDR2 (germline): LNHDA, SQIVND (reference sequence). In nucleotides, the CDR3 is TGTGCCAGTAGTCTCACGACAGGGCGCAATGAGCAGTTCTTC. Amino acid sequence: CASSLTTGRNEQFF.

J is TRBJ2-7 and V is TRBV3-1 (or the pseudogene TRBV3-2), with 9 bases identical to TRBD1. The CDR3 is made up of 16 amino acids. The junction had 11 bases not matched to a gene; V was cut back by 2 bases and J by 6 bases. In germline, CDR1 is LGHDT, CDR2 YNNKEL (reference sequence). CDR3 coding DNA: TGTGCCAGCAGCCAATTCGGGGGACAGGGCGGTGGCGAGCAGTACTTC. Translated: CASSQFGGQGGGEQYF.

CDR3 DNA: TGTGCCACTTCCTCCGGGACACTTTATGGCTACACCTTC. Translated: CATSSGTLYGYTF. V is TRBV3-1 (or the pseudogene TRBV3-2) and J is TRBJ1-2; TRBD1 is a possible D gene (6 bases). The CDR3 totals 13 residues. CDR1 and CDR2 from the germline V gene are LGHDT and YNNKEL (reference sequence). Trimming stripped 10 bases from V and 5 bases from J, with 17 bases between.

In its sample, this clone was seen once. This rearrangement joins TRBV4-1 to TRBJ2-7; D is uncertain. The CDR3 is 16 residues long. Germline V gene data show CDR1 as MGHRA and CDR2 as YSYEKL. Trimming shortened V by 0 bases and J by 2 bases, and 14 bases separated the two germline ends. This CDR3 reads CASSQDRLALAYEQYF. CDR3 coding DNA: TGCGCCAGCAGCCAAGATCGACTGGCGTTAGCCTACGAGCAGTACTTC.

The chain combines TRBV11-2 with TRBJ2-2, with unresolved D. V lost 1 base and J 7 bases, leaving 7 bases between the germline ends. Per germline, CDR1 SGHAT and CDR2 FQNNGV. This CDR3 region has 13 residues. The DNA of the CDR3 is TGTGCCAGCAGCTTAGGGCTTGACGGGGAGCTGTTTTTT. Its protein product is CASSLGLDGELFF.

A word on this clone: The same CDR3 also results from other DNA sequences found in this sample. The chain is built from TRBV4-1 and TRBJ2-2, with 9 bases matching TRBD1. The CDR3 has 14 residues. Trimming took 4 bases from V and 6 from J; bases not matched to a gene: 3. CDR1 is MGHRA, CDR2 YSYEKL, per germline. Here the CDR3 reads CASSLGQGSGELFF. The CDR3 DNA is TGCGCCAGCAGCCTAGGACAGGGGTCCGGGGAGCTGTTTTTT.

The chain joins TRBV18 to TRBJ1-5, with D maybe TRBD1 (5 bases). Per germline, CDR1 KGHSH and CDR2 LQKENI. The CDR3 length is 14 residues. Trimming took 5 bases from V and 4 from J, leaving 12 bases between them. The CDR3 DNA follows: TGTGCCAGCTCATTTCAGACAGATAATCAGCCCCAGCATTTT. This encodes CASSFQTDNQPQHF.

The gene calls are TRBV19 and TRBJ2-1; 14 bases fit TRBD2. CDR1 is LNHDA and CDR2 is SQIVND in the germline V gene (reference sequence). This CDR3 contains 15 residues. Trimming at V came to 3 bases and at J to 10 bases, leaving 5 bases not matched to a gene. As DNA, the CDR3 is TGTGCCAGTAGTATGGGACTAGCGGGAGAATGGGAGCAGTTCTTC. It codes for CASSMGLAGEWEQFF.

The rearrangement joins TRBV30 to TRBJ1-1; D unclear. Germline V gene lookup returns CDR1 GTSNPN and CDR2 SVGIG (reference sequence). CDR3 length: 12 residues. V lost 5 bases and J lost 6, with 13 bases in between. The CDR3 nucleotides read TGTGCCTGGCTACCCCGCAGCGCTGAAGCTTTCTTT. Protein: CAWLPRSAEAFF.

The V gene is TRBV6-2 or TRBV6-3, the J gene TRBJ1-5, with D perhaps TRBD1 (5 bases). This CDR3 region has 14 residues. V lost 0 bases to trimming and J lost 6 bases, with 9 bases between them. From germline, CDR1 is MNHEY and CDR2 SVGEGT. The CDR3 coding sequence is TGTGCCAGCAGTTACTCAAGGGGAGGTCAGCCCCAGCATTTT. Its protein is CASSYSRGGQPQHF.

The V gene is TRBV13, the J gene TRBJ2-1, with a possible D match to TRBD1 (6 bases). Trimming left V 5 bases short and J 10 bases short, with 15 bases between. Germline CDR1 reads PRHDT; CDR2 reads FYEKMQ (reference sequence). The CDR3 length is 13 residues. CDR3 in DNA: TGTGCCAGCAGCCAGGACAGTGCCAGAGAGCAGTTCTTC. Translation: CASSQDSAREQFF. The whole variable domain, remainder taken from reference TRBV13 and TRBJ2-1, is AAGVIQSPRHLIKEKRETATLKCYPIPRHDTVYWYQQGPGQDPQFLISFYEKMQSDKGSIPDRFSAQQFSDYHSELNMSSLELGDSALYFCASSQDSAREQFFGPGTRLTVL.

The chain employs TRBV5-1 and TRBJ1-4; weak D call: TRBD1 (6 bases). Germline V gene lookup returns CDR1 SGHRS and CDR2 YFSETQ. V shed 0 bases and J shed 0 bases, with 9 bases lying between them. CDR3 size: 16 residues. The CDR3 nucleotides read TGCGCCAGCAGCTTGGGGGACACAACAACTAATGAAAAACTGTTTTTT. Amino acids: CASSLGDTTTNEKLFF.

The chain uses TRBV7-2 and TRBJ2-7; 8 nucleotides agree with TRBD2. This CDR3 is 15 amino acids long. With 6 bases clipped from V and 2 bases from J, the junction kept 9 bases outside the gene matches. The germline V gene has CDR1 SGHTA and CDR2 FQGNSA. The CDR3 sequence is CASRTPAGGTYEQYF. The CDR3 DNA reads TGTGCCAGCAGAACCCCCGCGGGAGGAACCTACGAGCAGTACTTC. Full variable domain (missing parts from reference TRBV7-2 and TRBJ2-7): GAGVSQSPSNKVTEKGKDVELRCDPISGHTALYWYRQSLGQGLEFLIYFQGNSAPDKSGLPSDRFSAERTGGSVSTLTIQRTQQEDSAVYLCASRTPAGGTYEQYFGPGTRLTVT.

This clone was counted at least ten times. The J gene is TRBJ1-4, the V gene TRBV3-1 (or the pseudogene TRBV3-2); 7 bases match TRBD1. The CDR3 is made up of 13 amino acids. CDR1 and CDR2 from the germline V gene are LGHDT and YNNKEL (reference sequence). The J segment lost 7 bases and the V segment lost 6 bases, leaving 5 bases of the junction unmatched. The CDR3 sequence is CASSQRQGEKLFF. The CDR3, as DNA: TGTGCCAGCAGTCAACGACAGGGTGAAAAACTGTTTTTT.

The V gene is TRBV6-6, the J gene TRBJ2-7, with a tentative D call TRBD1 (6 bases). The germline gives CDR1 MNHNY, CDR2 SVGAGI (reference sequence). This CDR3 has 13 residues. The V end was cut by 2 bases, the J end by 4 bases, with 9 bases between. The CDR3 loop is CASSYRDIYEQYF. The CDR3, as DNA: TGTGCCAGCAGTTACCGGGACATTTACGAGCAGTACTTC.

This clone turned up a few times. The chain combines TRBV6-5 with TRBJ2-7; 9 bases map to TRBD1. Looked up from germline, CDR1 is MNHEY and CDR2 is SVGAGI. The ends lost 6 bases at V and 2 bases at J; junction bases unmatched: 8. There are 15 residues in the CDR3. The CDR3 region has the DNA TGTGCCAGCAGCCCCGACAGGGGGAGAGCCTACGAGCAGTACTTC. It specifies CASSPDRGRAYEQYF.